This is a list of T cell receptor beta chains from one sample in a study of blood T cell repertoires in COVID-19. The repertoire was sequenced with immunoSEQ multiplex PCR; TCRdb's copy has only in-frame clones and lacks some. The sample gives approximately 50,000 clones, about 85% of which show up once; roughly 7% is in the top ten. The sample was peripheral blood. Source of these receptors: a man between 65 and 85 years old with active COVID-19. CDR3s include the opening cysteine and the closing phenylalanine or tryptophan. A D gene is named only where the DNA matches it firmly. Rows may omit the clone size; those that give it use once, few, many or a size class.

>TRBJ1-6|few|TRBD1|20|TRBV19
CASSAYRQGQRGSYNSPLHF
TGTGCCAGTAGTGCCTACAGACAGGGGCAAAGGGGCTCCTATAATTCACCCCTCCACTTT
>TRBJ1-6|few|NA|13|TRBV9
CASGPGYNSPLHF
TGTGCCAGCGGCCCAGGGTATAATTCACCCCTCCACTTT
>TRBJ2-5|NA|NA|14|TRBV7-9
CASSPHVLVETQYF
TGTGCCAGCAGCCCCCACGTGTTAGTAGAGACCCAGTACTTC
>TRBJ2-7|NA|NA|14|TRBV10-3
CAISESQASYEQYF
TGTGCCATCAGTGAGTCCCAGGCATCCTACGAGCAGTACTTC
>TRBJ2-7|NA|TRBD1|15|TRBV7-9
CASSLSGTGDSEQYF
TGTGCCAGCAGCCTATCCGGGACAGGGGATTCCGAGCAGTACTTC
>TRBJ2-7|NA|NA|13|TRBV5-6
CASSIGGSYEQYF
TGTGCCAGCAGTATCGGGGGTAGCTACGAGCAGTACTTC
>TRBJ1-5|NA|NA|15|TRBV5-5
CASSPAGHYNQPQHF
TGTGCCAGCAGCCCGGCCGGACACTACAATCAGCCCCAGCATTTT
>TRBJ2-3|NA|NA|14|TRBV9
CASSVGGLKDTQYF
TGTGCCAGCAGCGTAGGAGGGCTGAAAGATACGCAGTATTTT
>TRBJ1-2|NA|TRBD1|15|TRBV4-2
CASSQEWRGLVGYTF
TGTGCCAGCAGCCAAGAATGGAGGGGGCTCGTCGGCTACACCTTC
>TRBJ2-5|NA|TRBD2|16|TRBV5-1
CASSDGTSGVGETQYF
TGCGCCAGCAGCGACGGGACTAGCGGGGTGGGAGAGACCCAGTACTTC
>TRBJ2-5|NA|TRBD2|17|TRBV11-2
CASSLTSGGLVQETQYF
TGTGCCAGCAGCTTGACTAGCGGGGGGTTGGTCCAAGAGACCCAGTACTTC
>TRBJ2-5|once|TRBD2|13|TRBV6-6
CASSYGEGETQYF
TGTGCCAGCAGTTACGGGGAGGGAGAGACCCAGTACTTC
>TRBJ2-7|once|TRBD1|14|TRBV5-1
CASSFPGQAYEQYF
TGCGCCAGCAGCTTTCCGGGACAGGCCTACGAGCAGTACTTC
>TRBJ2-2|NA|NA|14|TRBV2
CASRVGGNTGELFF
TGTGCCAGCCGTGTGGGGGGGAACACCGGGGAGCTGTTTTTT
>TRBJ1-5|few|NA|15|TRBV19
CASSITAGWNQPQHF
TGTGCCAGTAGTATTACGGCAGGTTGGAATCAGCCCCAGCATTTT
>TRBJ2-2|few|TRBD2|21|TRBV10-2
CASRPGYQLLAGGRNTGELFF
TGCGCCAGCAGGCCCGGCTATCAACTTCTAGCGGGGGGAAGGAACACCGGGGAGCTGTTTTTT
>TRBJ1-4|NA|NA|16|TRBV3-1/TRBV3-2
CASSPAPQGTNEKLFF
TGTGCCAGCAGCCCCGCCCCCCAGGGGACTAATGAAAAACTGTTTTTT
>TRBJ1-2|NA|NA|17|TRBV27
CASSHYWGDRGDYGYTF
TGTGCCAGCAGCCATTATTGGGGGGATAGAGGGGACTATGGCTACACCTTC
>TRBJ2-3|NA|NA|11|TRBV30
CARDYGGTQYF
TGTGCCCGGGATTACGGGGGAACGCAGTATTTT
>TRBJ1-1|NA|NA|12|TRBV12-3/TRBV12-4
CASTYMNTEAFF
TGTGCCAGCACCTATATGAACACTGAAGCTTTCTTT
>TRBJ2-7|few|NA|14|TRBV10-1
CASTTHPSRYEQYF
TGCGCCAGCACCACGCACCCCAGTCGATACGAGCAGTACTTC
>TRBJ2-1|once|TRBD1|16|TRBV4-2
CASSQENRGPYNEQFF
TGTGCCAGCAGCCAAGAGAACAGGGGGCCCTACAATGAGCAGTTCTTC
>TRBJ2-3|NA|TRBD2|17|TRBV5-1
CASSFGTSGGATDTQYF
TGCGCCAGCAGCTTCGGGACTAGCGGGGGAGCCACAGATACGCAGTATTTT
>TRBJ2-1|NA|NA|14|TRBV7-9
CASSLVHSLQKQFF
TGTGCCAGCAGCTTAGTTCACAGCCTACAGAAGCAGTTCTTC
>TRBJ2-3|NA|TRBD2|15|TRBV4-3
CASSPSGGGTDTQYF
TGCGCCAGCAGCCCTAGCGGGGGGGGCACAGATACGCAGTATTTT
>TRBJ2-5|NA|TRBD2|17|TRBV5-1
CASSPGDIAGGGETQYF
TGCGCCAGCAGCCCCGGCGACATAGCGGGGGGCGGTGAGACCCAGTACTTC
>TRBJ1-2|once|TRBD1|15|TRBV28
CASSGGQGGNYGYTF
TGTGCCAGCAGTGGCGGACAGGGTGGGAACTATGGCTACACCTTC
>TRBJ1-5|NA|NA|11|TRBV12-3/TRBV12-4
CASSPGGPQHF
TGTGCCAGCAGTCCCGGGGGGCCCCAGCATTTT
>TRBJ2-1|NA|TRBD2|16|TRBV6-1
CASSVSSGGRYNEQFF
TGTGCCAGCAGTGTCTCTTCGGGGGGGAGATACAATGAGCAGTTCTTC
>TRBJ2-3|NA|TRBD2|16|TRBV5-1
CASSLVGTSGTDTQYF
TGCGCCAGCAGCTTGGTAGGAACTAGCGGCACAGATACGCAGTATTTT
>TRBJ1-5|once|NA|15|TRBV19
CASRDSGYSSQPQHF
TGTGCCAGTAGAGACTCAGGGTATAGTAGTCAGCCCCAGCATTTT
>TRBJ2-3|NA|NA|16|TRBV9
CASSVVGGGPPDTQYF
TGTGCCAGCAGCGTAGTTGGGGGGGGCCCCCCGGATACGCAGTATTTT
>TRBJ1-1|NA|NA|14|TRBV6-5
CASSPGERVAEAFF
TGTGCCAGCAGCCCGGGAGAGAGGGTCGCTGAAGCTTTCTTT
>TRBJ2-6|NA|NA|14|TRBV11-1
CASSLSTGANVLTF
TGTGCCAGCAGCTTATCAACTGGGGCCAACGTCCTGACTTTC
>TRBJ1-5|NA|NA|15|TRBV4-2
CASSHGGRGNQPQHF
TGTGCCAGCAGCCATGGGGGGCGGGGGAATCAGCCCCAGCATTTT
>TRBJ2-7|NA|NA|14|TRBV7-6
CASSFKGSAYEQYF
TGTGCCAGCAGCTTCAAGGGTAGCGCCTACGAGCAGTACTTC
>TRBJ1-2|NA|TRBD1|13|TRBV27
CASATGGYYGYTF
TGTGCCAGCGCGACAGGGGGTTACTATGGCTACACCTTC
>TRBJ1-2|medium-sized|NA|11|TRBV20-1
CSATVYYGYTF
TGCAGTGCTACAGTATACTATGGCTACACCTTC
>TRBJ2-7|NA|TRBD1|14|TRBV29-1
CSVAGQGLAYEQYF
TGCAGCGTCGCTGGACAGGGGCTGGCCTACGAGCAGTACTTC
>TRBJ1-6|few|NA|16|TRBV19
CASSIMARGNNSPLHF
TGTGCCAGTAGTATCATGGCCAGGGGCAATAATTCACCCCTCCACTTT
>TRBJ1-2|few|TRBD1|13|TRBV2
CASSRTGTYGYTF
TGTGCCAGCAGCCGGACAGGAACTTATGGCTACACCTTC
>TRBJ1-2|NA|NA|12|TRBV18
CASSPTGNGYTF
TGTGCCAGCTCGCCCACAGGGAATGGCTACACCTTC
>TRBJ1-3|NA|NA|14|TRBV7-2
CASSLEASGNTIYF
TGTGCCAGCAGCTTAGAAGCATCTGGAAACACCATATATTTT
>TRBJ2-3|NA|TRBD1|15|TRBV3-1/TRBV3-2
CASSRNGQGQDTQYF
TGTGCCAGCAGTCGAAACGGACAGGGACAAGATACGCAGTATTTT
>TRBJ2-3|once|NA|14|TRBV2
CASRGLPPRGTQYF
TGTGCCAGTCGAGGACTTCCCCCCCGAGGTACGCAGTATTTT
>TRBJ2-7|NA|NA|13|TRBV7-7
CASSPQISYEQYF
TGTGCCAGCAGCCCACAGATCTCCTACGAGCAGTACTTC
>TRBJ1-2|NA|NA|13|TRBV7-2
CASSGPAGGGYTF
TGTGCCAGCAGCGGGCCGGCGGGAGGTGGCTACACCTTC